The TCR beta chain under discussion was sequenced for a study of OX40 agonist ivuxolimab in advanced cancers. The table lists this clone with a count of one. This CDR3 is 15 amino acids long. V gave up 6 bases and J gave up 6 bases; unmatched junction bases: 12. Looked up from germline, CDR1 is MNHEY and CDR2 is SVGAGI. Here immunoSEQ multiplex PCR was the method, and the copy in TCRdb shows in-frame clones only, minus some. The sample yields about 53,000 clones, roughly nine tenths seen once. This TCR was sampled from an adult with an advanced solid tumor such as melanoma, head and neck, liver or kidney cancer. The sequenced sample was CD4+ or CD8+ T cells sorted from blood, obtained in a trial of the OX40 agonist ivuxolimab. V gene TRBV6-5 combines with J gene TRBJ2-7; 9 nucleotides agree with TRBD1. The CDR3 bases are TGTGCCAGCAGGCTAGCCGGGACAGGGCCTTCCGAGCAGTACTTC. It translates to CASRLAGTGPSEQYF.